The 29 T cell receptor beta chains below all came from one sample that was sequenced in a study of shared clonotypes between healthy human individuals. The table came from immunoSEQ multiplex PCR; TCRdb's copy has only in-frame clones and leaves some out. The sample shows roughly 2.4 million clones, approximately 94% of them seen only once. Sequencing was performed on naive CD4+ T cells sorted from blood. Subset given: CD45RA+ positively selected. All receptors derive from a man aged 18 to 35 in good health.

The chain carries TRBV5-4 and TRBJ1-2; a weak D match, TRBD1 (6 bases). The CDR3 loop spans 18 amino acids. In germline, CDR1 is SGHNT, CDR2 YYREEE (reference sequence). V gave up 1 base and J gave up 5 bases, with 24 bases separating them. The CDR3 loop is CASSLPGYVKQGHYGYTF. DNA for the CDR3: TGTGCCAGCAGCTTGCCGGGTTATGTTAAACAGGGCCATTATGGCTACACCTTC.

The rearrangement links TRBV5-1 to TRBJ2-2, with D tentatively TRBD2 (5 bases). Trimming stripped 6 bases from V and 4 bases from J, with 13 bases between. Germline V lookup: CDR1 SGHRS, CDR2 YFSETQ. There are 14 residues in the CDR3. In nucleotides, the CDR3 is TGCGCCAGCACCCCCGAGCGGTTCACCGGGGAGCTGTTTTTT. Translation gives CASTPERFTGELFF.

J is TRBJ2-7 and V is TRBV5-1, with TRBD1 matching over 7 bases. The CDR3 covers 13 residues. Germline lookup yields CDR1 SGHRS and CDR2 YFSETQ. V was clipped by 4 bases and J by 3 bases; unmatched bases: 4. The CDR3 region is CASSPGQYYEQYF. In DNA form, the CDR3 reads TGCGCCAGCAGCCCGGGACAGTACTACGAGCAGTACTTC.

This clone was recorded once. The chain uses TRBV18 and TRBJ2-7; 8 nucleotides line up with TRBD2. Germline values: CDR1 KGHSH, CDR2 LQKENI. The V gene end was trimmed by 4 bases and the J gene end by 5 bases; junction bases not matched to a gene: 4. The CDR3 has 13 residues. The CDR3 DNA reads TGTGCCAGCTCACGGGTTAGCGGGAACGAGCAGTACTTC. This translates into CASSRVSGNEQYF.

The chain has TRBV10-3 and TRBJ2-5; the D gene is possibly TRBD2 (5 bases). The germline V and J ends were trimmed by 4 bases and 5 bases, with 11 bases remaining between them. Germline V gene data show CDR1 as ENHRY and CDR2 as SYGVKD. This CDR3 is 13 amino acids long. The CDR3 bases are TGTGCCATCAGTGCTGGGGAGCGGGAGACCCAGTACTTC. Translated, it gives CAISAGERETQYF.

The CDR3 is CASSRQGKTGANVLTF. The CDR3 DNA reads TGTGCCAGCAGCCGACAGGGAAAGACTGGGGCCAACGTCCTGACTTTC. This chain uses TRBV11-2 with TRBJ2-6, with 7 bases fitting TRBD1. The germline V gene encodes CDR1 SGHAT and CDR2 FQNNGV. The V gene end was trimmed by 5 bases and the J gene end by 2 bases; junction bases not matched to a gene: 6. The CDR3 has 16 amino acids. The entire variable domain, with the rest obtained from reference TRBV11-2 and TRBJ2-6, is as follows: EAGVAQSPRYKIIEKRQSVAFWCNPISGHATLYWYQQILGQGPKLLIQFQNNGVVDDSQLPKDRFSAERLKGVDSTLKIQPAKLEDSAVYLCASSRQGKTGANVLTFGAGSRLTVL.

This clone has only one observation. Other nucleotide sequences from this sample produce the same CDR3. V and J are TRBV5-4 and TRBJ2-3, with TRBD2 identical over 9 bases. The germline V gene encodes CDR1 SGHNT and CDR2 YYREEE (reference sequence). The V and J ends lost 0 bases and 5 bases, in that order; junction bases with no gene match: 7. There are 16 residues in the CDR3. Here the CDR3 reads CASSLGLAGGQDTQYF. The CDR3 DNA reads TGTGCCAGCAGCTTGGGGCTTGCGGGGGGGCAAGATACGCAGTATTTT.

This sequence joins TRBV5-1 and TRBJ2-1; D uncertain. The CDR3 spans 13 residues. Germline lookup yields CDR1 SGHRS and CDR2 YFSETQ. V gave up 5 bases and J gave up 4 bases, with 10 bases separating them. The CDR3 DNA reads as TGCGCCAGCAGTCCGGACGGTTACAATGAGCAGTTCTTC. Its protein product is CASSPDGYNEQFF. The whole variable domain, remainder taken from reference TRBV5-1 and TRBJ2-1, is KAGVTQTPRYLIKTRGQQVTLSCSPISGHRSVSWYQQTPGQGLQFLFEYFSETQRNKGNFPGRFSGRQFSNSRSEMNVSTLELGDSALYLCASSPDGYNEQFFGPGTRLTVL.

The chain uses TRBV7-6 and TRBJ2-7; the match to TRBD1 covers 11 bases. V was pared by 4 bases and J by 3 bases, with 5 bases of the junction left unmatched. Germline-derived CDR1 and CDR2 are SGHVS and FNYEAQ. The CDR3 extends over 15 amino acids. This CDR3 is CASSSPGTGGYEQYF. Here the CDR3 DNA reads TGTGCCAGCAGCTCCCCCGGGACAGGGGGCTACGAGCAGTACTTC.

The rearrangement links TRBV5-1 to TRBJ2-1, with D possibly being TRBD2 (6 bases). V lost 4 bases and J 6 bases, leaving 14 bases between the germline ends. Germline V CDR1 and CDR2: SGHRS, YFSETQ. CDR3 length equals 14 residues. CDR3: CASSPEGRVNEQFF. CDR3 nucleotide sequence: TGCGCCAGCAGCCCGGAGGGCAGGGTCAATGAGCAGTTCTTC.

CDR3 nucleotides: TGTGCCAGCAGTACTGACCAGGGGAACACCGGGGAGCTGTTTTTT. As protein: CASSTDQGNTGELFF. V gene TRBV7-2 combines with J gene TRBJ2-2; TRBD1 is a possible D gene (5 bases). The CDR3 has 15 residues. V was shortened by 6 bases and J by 1 base, with 12 bases between the two germline ends. The germline V gene has CDR1 SGHTA and CDR2 FQGNSA.

The rearrangement links TRBV18 to TRBJ2-1, with D maybe TRBD1 (6 bases). The germline V and J ends were trimmed by 2 bases and 5 bases, with 13 bases remaining between them. Per the germline V gene, CDR1 is KGHSH and CDR2 is LQKENI. This CDR3 region has 15 residues. Here the CDR3 reads CASSPDRWGNNEQFF. The CDR3 bases are TGTGCCAGCTCACCAGACAGGTGGGGGAACAATGAGCAGTTCTTC.

The chain has TRBV5-1 and TRBJ2-3; no reliable D call. The germline V and J ends were trimmed by 1 base and 0 bases, with 6 bases remaining between them. CDR1 and CDR2 from the germline V gene are SGHRS and YFSETQ. The CDR3 covers 14 residues. As DNA, the CDR3 is TGCGCCAGCAGCTTGAGTCGGAGCACAGATACGCAGTATTTT. Protein sequence: CASSLSRSTDTQYF.

To note about this clone: The germline gene is not matched at one end of the junction; a read error may be the cause. The rearrangement joins TRBV10-3 to TRBJ1-5, with D tentatively TRBD1 (6 bases). The germline V gene has CDR1 ENHRY and CDR2 SYGVKD. This CDR3 region has 13 residues. CDR3 sequence (DNA): TGTGCCATCAGTGAGGATAGAGCCGGGACAAGGGGCTTT. It yields the protein CAISEDRAGTRGF.

J is TRBJ2-1 and V is TRBV5-1; D may correspond to TRBD1 or TRBD2 (5 bases each). This CDR3 comprises 17 residues. Trimming removed 3 bases at V and 6 bases at J, with 22 bases between. The germline V gene has CDR1 SGHRS and CDR2 YFSETQ. CDR3: CASSSGRDLKGFNEQFF. The CDR3 bases are TGCGCCAGCAGCTCGGGTAGGGACCTCAAAGGTTTCAATGAGCAGTTCTTC.

The chain uses TRBV23-1 and TRBJ1-2, with D maybe TRBD1 (5 bases). TRBV23-1 is placed among ORFs of uncertain function. The CDR3 length is 17 residues. V was clipped by 2 bases and J by 1 base, with 17 bases between them. The CDR3: CASSQPGPIEHNYGYTF. In DNA form, the CDR3 reads TGCGCCAGCAGTCAACCGGGACCGATTGAACATAACTATGGCTACACCTTC.

V and J are TRBV28 and TRBJ2-7; 9 nucleotides agree with TRBD1. The germline V gene encodes CDR1 MDHEN and CDR2 SYDVKM. V shed 4 bases, J shed 4 bases, and the junction held 8 bases outside the gene matches. The CDR3 is made up of 15 amino acids. The CDR3 region is CASSSETGGRYEQYF. Here the CDR3 DNA reads TGTGCCAGCAGTTCCGAGACAGGGGGTAGGTACGAGCAGTACTTC.

On this clone itself: Other DNA sequences in this specimen translate into the identical CDR3. This CDR3 is CASSLNSDTQYF. CDR3 nucleotide sequence: TGCGCCAGCAGCTTGAATTCCGATACGCAGTATTTT. The chain combines TRBV5-1 with TRBJ2-3; no clear D. Trimming removed 1 base from V and 6 bases from J, with 6 bases in between. This CDR3 is 12 amino acids long. The V gene's germline CDR1 is SGHRS and CDR2 YFSETQ.

The rearrangement uses TRBV27 and TRBJ2-7, with D possibly being TRBD2 (5 bases). The CDR3 totals 16 residues. V lost 4 bases, J lost 7 bases, and 23 bases lay in between. Germline V lookup: CDR1 MNHEY, CDR2 SMNVEV (reference sequence). For the CDR3, the DNA is TGTGCCAGCAGTTCCCGAACAACGGGGTCCGCGGTTGAGCAGTACTTC. Its protein product is CASSSRTTGSAVEQYF.

The chain recombines TRBV5-6 with TRBJ2-5; 11 bases agree with TRBD2. V lost 3 bases and J lost 5; bases outside the gene matches: 9. This CDR3 contains 16 residues. Germline V gene sequence: CDR1 SGHDT, CDR2 YYEEEE. In DNA, the CDR3 is TGTGCCAGCAGCTCCCTTAGCGGGGGGGCAACGGAGACCCAGTACTTC. Translating it yields CASSSLSGGATETQYF.

The rearrangement joins TRBV5-1 to TRBJ2-6; D uncertain. Germline V CDR1 and CDR2: SGHRS, YFSETQ. The ends were cut back, 4 bases at V and 0 bases at J, with 11 bases in the middle. The CDR3 is 16 residues long. Written as DNA, the CDR3 is TGCGCCAGCAGCCCGACCCCTAGCTCTGGGGCCAACGTCCTGACTTTC. Translated: CASSPTPSSGANVLTF.

The chain joins TRBV19 to TRBJ1-6, with D perhaps matching TRBD1 (5 bases). The germline V gene has CDR1 LNHDA and CDR2 SQIVND (reference sequence). The CDR3 totals 14 residues. Trimming pared 3 bases from V and 11 bases from J, leaving 14 bases between. The CDR3 nucleotides read TGTGCCAGTAGTATGGTGTATGAGGGGCCACCCCTCCACTTT. Its translation is CASSMVYEGPPLHF.

This chain links TRBV28 with TRBJ2-5; TRBD2 matches 11 bases. The CDR3 runs 15 residues. Germline V gene lookup returns CDR1 MDHEN and CDR2 SYDVKM. The ends lost 2 bases at V and 9 bases at J; junction bases unmatched: 8. This chain's CDR3 is CASSLPGTSGGSQYF. In DNA form, the CDR3 reads TGTGCCAGCAGTTTACCCGGGACTAGCGGAGGGTCCCAGTACTTC.

A few counts support this clone. This sample includes further DNA sequences coding for the same CDR3. The CDR3 is CASSPQTEAFF. The DNA of the CDR3 is TGTGCCAGCAGCCCCCAGACTGAAGCTTTCTTT. The rearrangement uses TRBV9 and TRBJ1-1; D is unresolved. This CDR3 has 11 residues. CDR1 and CDR2 (germline): SGDLS, YYNGEE. V was trimmed by 4 bases and J by 5 bases, leaving 6 bases between them.

The chain uses TRBV28 and TRBJ1-6, with 7 bases lining up with TRBD1. The CDR3 extends over 15 amino acids. Germline CDR1 is MDHEN and CDR2 is SYDVKM. Trimming removed 3 bases from V and 5 bases from J; junction bases left unmatched: 4. The CDR3 reads CASSFIGTDNSPLHF. The CDR3 nucleotides are TGTGCCAGCAGTTTTATCGGGACAGATAATTCACCCCTCCACTTT. Drawing the rest from reference TRBV28 and TRBJ1-6, the complete variable domain is DVKVTQSSRYLVKRTGEKVFLECVQDMDHENMFWYRQDPGLGLRLIYFSYDVKMKEKGDIPEGYSVSREKKERFSLILESASTNQTSMYLCASSFIGTDNSPLHFGNGTRLTVT.

The rearrangement links TRBV25-1 to TRBJ1-4; D gene ambiguous. The CDR3 runs to 11 residues. Germline CDR1 and CDR2: MGHDK and SYGVNS. Trimming took 6 bases from V and 5 from J, leaving 4 bases between them. In DNA form, the CDR3 reads TGTGCCAGCAGGCAGAATGAAAAACTGTTTTTT. Its protein is CASRQNEKLFF.

The V call is TRBV19, the J call TRBJ2-7; TRBD1 is a possible D gene (7 bases). The germline V and J ends were trimmed by 5 bases and 0 bases, with 14 bases remaining between them. The V gene's germline CDR1 is LNHDA and CDR2 SQIVND (reference sequence). The CDR3 has 15 residues. The DNA for the CDR3 is TGTGCCAGTAGTGCGGGACAGCTCAGCTCCTACGAGCAGTACTTC. It encodes CASSAGQLSSYEQYF.

The chain combines TRBV4-1 with TRBJ1-5; TRBD1 matches 8 bases. The J segment lost 2 bases and the V segment lost 1 base, leaving 7 bases of the junction unmatched. CDR3 length: 17 amino acids. Germline CDR1 MGHRA, CDR2 YSYEKL. The CDR3 reads CASSQGQGSLGNQPQHF. In nucleotides, the CDR3 is TGCGCCAGCAGCCAAGGACAGGGGAGTTTAGGCAATCAGCCCCAGCATTTT.

V usage is TRBV28 and J usage is TRBJ2-7; D not resolved. The CDR3 has 11 residues. Per germline, CDR1 MDHEN and CDR2 SYDVKM. V lost 7 bases and J lost 5, with 9 bases in between. This CDR3 is CASTTNHEQYF. The CDR3 coding sequence is TGTGCCAGCACCACCAACCACGAGCAGTACTTC.